Listed below are T cell receptor beta chains from one sample, sequenced in a study of TIL therapy for anti-PD-1-resistant metastatic lung cancer. Assay: immunoSEQ multiplex PCR; the TCRdb copy retains only in-frame clones and omits some. Counted here are approximately 87,000 clones, around three fifths occurring once; the ten biggest clones make up 9.5% to 12%. The specimen was tumor tissue, collected at baseline. The source is a person between 25 and 80 years old with non-small cell lung cancer. Each CDR3 is given with its conserved first and last residue. A D gene is named only where the DNA matches it firmly. Where a row states a size, it is once, few, many or the class of an expanded clone; other rows omit it.

J: TRBJ1-4; V: TRBV18; size: NA; D: TRBD1; CDR3: CASSPPGQGTEKLFF; DNA: TGTGCCAGCTCACCTCCGGGACAGGGGACTGAAAAACTGTTTTTT
J: TRBJ2-5; V: TRBV2; size: NA; D: NA; CDR3: CASSYPLLSETQYF; DNA: TGTGCCAGCAGCTACCCCCTCCTTTCAGAGACCCAGTACTTC
J: TRBJ1-5; V: TRBV19; size: NA; D: NA; CDR3: CASSGVQAYSNQPQHF; DNA: TGTGCCAGTTCAGGGGTCCAGGCTTATAGCAATCAGCCCCAGCATTTT
J: TRBJ1-1; V: TRBV19; size: NA; D: NA; CDR3: CASSDRDGNTEAFF; DNA: TGTGCCAGTAGTGACCGGGACGGAAACACTGAAGCTTTCTTT
J: TRBJ2-5; V: TRBV28; size: NA; D: TRBD1; CDR3: CASSYNLKDRQETQYF; DNA: TGTGCCAGCAGTTACAACCTCAAGGACAGGCAAGAGACCCAGTACTTC
J: TRBJ2-7; V: TRBV5-6; size: NA; D: NA; CDR3: CASSPGVSEQYF; DNA: TGTGCCAGCAGCCCAGGGGTTTCCGAGCAGTACTTC
J: TRBJ2-5; V: TRBV5-1; size: NA; D: NA; CDR3: CASSSGGVGRQETQYF; DNA: TGCGCCAGCAGCTCCGGGGGTGTAGGGAGACAAGAGACCCAGTACTTC
J: TRBJ1-4; V: TRBV3-1/TRBV3-2; size: NA; D: NA; CDR3: CASSQEINEKLFF; DNA: TGTGCCAGCAGCCAAGAGATTAATGAAAAACTGTTTTTT
J: TRBJ1-2; V: TRBV3-1/TRBV3-2; size: NA; D: NA; CDR3: CASSHVRGDGYTF; DNA: TGTGCCAGCAGCCACGTAAGGGGGGATGGCTACACCTTC
J: TRBJ2-3; V: TRBV29-1; size: NA; D: NA; CDR3: CSVSLGGGTDTQYF; DNA: TGCAGCGTTTCCCTTGGGGGTGGCACAGATACGCAGTATTTT
J: TRBJ2-7; V: TRBV9; size: NA; D: TRBD2; CDR3: CASSITSGGWREQYF; DNA: TGTGCCAGCAGCATTACTAGCGGGGGCTGGAGGGAGCAGTACTTC
J: TRBJ1-2; V: TRBV10-3; size: NA; D: TRBD1; CDR3: CAISPGTANYGYTF; DNA: TGTGCCATCAGTCCCGGGACAGCAAACTATGGCTACACCTTC
J: TRBJ1-3; V: TRBV18; size: NA; D: NA; CDR3: CASSQDRSSGNTIYF; DNA: TGTGCCAGCTCTCAGGACAGAAGCTCTGGAAACACCATATATTTT
J: TRBJ2-7; V: TRBV28; size: NA; D: NA; CDR3: CASSSLGQIYEQYF; DNA: TGTGCCAGCAGTTCTCTTGGACAGATCTACGAGCAGTACTTC
J: TRBJ1-4; V: TRBV6-5; size: NA; D: TRBD1; CDR3: CASSYLNTGGGEKLFF; DNA: TGTGCCAGCAGTTACTTAAACACAGGGGGCGGTGAAAAACTGTTTTTT
J: TRBJ2-2; V: TRBV4-1; size: few; D: NA; CDR3: CASSQGPFRNTGELFF; DNA: TGCGCCAGCAGCCAAGGGCCCTTTCGGAACACCGGGGAGCTGTTTTTT
J: TRBJ1-4; V: TRBV7-9; size: many; D: NA; CDR3: CASSNHRVGNEKLFF; DNA: TGTGCCAGCAGCAATCACCGGGTTGGTAATGAAAAACTGTTTTTT
J: TRBJ1-1; V: TRBV10-2; size: NA; D: TRBD1; CDR3: CASSSSDRANTEAFF; DNA: TGCGCCAGCAGTAGTTCCGACAGGGCCAACACTGAAGCTTTCTTT
J: TRBJ2-7; V: TRBV6-1; size: NA; D: TRBD2; CDR3: CASSEAGTSGVYEQYF; DNA: TGTGCCAGCAGTGAAGCGGGGACTAGCGGGGTATACGAGCAGTACTTC
J: TRBJ1-5; V: TRBV11-2; size: NA; D: NA; CDR3: CASSLGNAGVSLSQPQHF; DNA: TGTGCCAGCAGCTTAGGGAATGCGGGAGTCTCTCTCAGTCAGCCCCAGCATTTT
J: TRBJ2-3; V: TRBV6-5; size: NA; D: NA; CDR3: CASYRSRTDTQYF; DNA: TGTGCCAGCTACAGGAGCCGCACAGATACGCAGTATTTT
J: TRBJ2-1; V: TRBV11-3; size: once; D: TRBD2; CDR3: CASSLGGSYNEQFF; DNA: TGTGCCAGCAGCTTGGGGGGGTCCTACAATGAGCAGTTCTTC
J: TRBJ1-6; V: TRBV6-5; size: few; D: TRBD1; CDR3: CASSYGTDNSPLHF; DNA: TGTGCCAGCAGTTATGGGACAGATAATTCACCCCTCCACTTT
J: TRBJ1-4; V: TRBV7-4; size: few; D: NA; CDR3: CASSAHHPTNEKLFF; DNA: TGTGCCAGCAGCGCGCACCACCCAACTAATGAAAAACTGTTTTTT
J: TRBJ2-5; V: TRBV3-1/TRBV3-2; size: NA; D: NA; CDR3: CASSQVRGPQGTQYF; DNA: TGTGCCAGCAGCCAAGTACGGGGGCCCCAAGGGACCCAGTACTTC
J: TRBJ2-3; V: TRBV7-6; size: many; D: NA; CDR3: CASSPRTQGRADTQYF; DNA: TGTGCCAGCAGCCCCCGGACTCAGGGGCGGGCAGATACGCAGTATTTT
J: TRBJ2-3; V: TRBV4-3; size: NA; D: NA; CDR3: CASSQDAWDTQYF; DNA: TGCGCCAGCAGCCAAGACGCTTGGGATACGCAGTATTTT
J: TRBJ2-2; V: TRBV7-3; size: NA; D: NA; CDR3: CASSLRADFGELFF; DNA: TGTGCCAGCAGCCTCCGGGCAGACTTTGGGGAGCTGTTTTTT